These T cell receptor beta chains were read from a single sample in a study of identical twins. A single record per CDR3 protein comes from TCRdb applying MiXCR to the 5' RACE reads. The profile shows fewer than 250,000 distinct CDR3 sequences, 7.5% of them singletons. The sample also formed part of further work on yellow fever vaccine responses in identical twins.

Sequencing input: CD8+ T cells sorted from blood. These receptors were taken from a woman aged 18 to 35 in good health. The CDR3 runs from the conserved cysteine through the conserved F or W. Fields, in order: clone size, J gene, V gene, CDR3 length, D gene, CDR3 DNA, CDR3 protein. D genes are given only for firm matches. For some rows the clone size is stated as once, few or many, or as a class when expanded; others skip it.

abundance: many
j_gene: TRBJ2-3
v_gene: TRBV15
len: 17
d_gene: TRBD2
CDR3nt: TGTGCCACCAGCAGAACCTCGGGGCTAGCGGGGGGAGATACGCAGTATTTT
CDR3aa: CATSRTSGLAGGDTQYF

abundance: .
j_gene: TRBJ2-7
v_gene: TRBV20-1
len: 14
d_gene: .
CDR3nt: TGCAGTGCTAGAGAATTGGATAAAACCTACGAGCAGTACTTC
CDR3aa: CSARELDKTYEQYF

abundance: few
j_gene: TRBJ2-1
v_gene: TRBV6-1
len: 14
d_gene: TRBD2
CDR3nt: TGTGCCAGCAGCTCCCTAGCGGGGGACAATGAGCAGTTCTTC
CDR3aa: CASSSLAGDNEQFF

abundance: many
j_gene: TRBJ2-7
v_gene: TRBV28
len: 17
d_gene: TRBD2
CDR3nt: TGTGCCAGCAGTCCGCAAACTAGCGGGAGGACCTCCTACGAGCAGTACTTC
CDR3aa: CASSPQTSGRTSYEQYF

abundance: few
j_gene: TRBJ2-3
v_gene: TRBV29-1
len: 15
d_gene: TRBD2
CDR3nt: TGCAGCGTTGTCCTGACTAGCTGGGACACAGATACGCAGTATTTT
CDR3aa: CSVVLTSWDTDTQYF

abundance: .
j_gene: TRBJ1-6
v_gene: TRBV5-6
len: 15
d_gene: .
CDR3nt: TGTGCCAGCAGCTTGGGCCGGGCCAGGGGATCACCCCTCCACTTT
CDR3aa: CASSLGRARGSPLHF

abundance: few
j_gene: TRBJ2-1
v_gene: TRBV27
len: 17
d_gene: TRBD1
CDR3nt: TGTGCCAGCAGTCCGTCCGTCGGGGACAGCTCCTACAATGAGCAGTTCTTC
CDR3aa: CASSPSVGDSSYNEQFF

abundance: .
j_gene: TRBJ2-3
v_gene: TRBV4-1
len: 15
d_gene: TRBD2
CDR3nt: TGCGCCAGCAGCCAACTAGCGGGATTGCAAGATACGCAGTATTTT
CDR3aa: CASSQLAGLQDTQYF

abundance: .
j_gene: TRBJ2-7
v_gene: TRBV20-1
len: 17
d_gene: TRBD2
CDR3nt: TGCAGTGCTCAGCCGGGACTAGCGGGAACCACCACCTACGAGCAGTACTTC
CDR3aa: CSAQPGLAGTTTYEQYF

abundance: many
j_gene: TRBJ2-1
v_gene: TRBV6-4
len: 14
d_gene: .
CDR3nt: TGTGCCAGCAGTGACTCTGGGGGGTCCAATGAGCAGTTCTTC
CDR3aa: CASSDSGGSNEQFF

abundance: few
j_gene: TRBJ2-5
v_gene: TRBV6-5
len: 14
d_gene: .
CDR3nt: TGTGCCAGCAGTTACTTTGGGTTTCAAGAGACCCAGTACTTC
CDR3aa: CASSYFGFQETQYF

abundance: many
j_gene: TRBJ1-2
v_gene: TRBV20-1
len: 13
d_gene: TRBD1
CDR3nt: TGCAGTGCTAGAGAGGACAGGAGCTATGGCTACACCTTC
CDR3aa: CSAREDRSYGYTF

abundance: .
j_gene: TRBJ2-6
v_gene: TRBV11-1
len: 18
d_gene: .
CDR3nt: TGTGCCAGCAGCTTAGCGCGGATAGTCCTCTCTGGGGCCAACGTCCTGACTTTC
CDR3aa: CASSLARIVLSGANVLTF

abundance: .
j_gene: TRBJ2-5
v_gene: TRBV2
len: 15
d_gene: .
CDR3nt: TGTGCCAGCAGAAGTTATGCACTTCACAGAAAGACCCAGTACTTC
CDR3aa: CASRSYALHRKTQYF

abundance: .
j_gene: TRBJ1-1
v_gene: TRBV10-2
len: 14
d_gene: .
CDR3nt: TGCGCCAGCAGTGAGTCGGGGGGGAACACTGAAGCTTTCTTT
CDR3aa: CASSESGGNTEAFF

abundance: .
j_gene: TRBJ2-7
v_gene: TRBV5-1
len: 16
d_gene: TRBD2
CDR3nt: TGCGCCAGCAGCTTACGCCTAGCGGGAGGTGTTTTCGAGCAGTACTTC
CDR3aa: CASSLRLAGGVFEQYF

abundance: many
j_gene: TRBJ2-2
v_gene: TRBV6-4
len: 14
d_gene: .
CDR3nt: TGTGCCAGCAGTGAGGACGGACACACCGGGGAGCTGTTTTTT
CDR3aa: CASSEDGHTGELFF

abundance: many
j_gene: TRBJ2-5
v_gene: TRBV5-6
len: 16
d_gene: TRBD1
CDR3nt: TGTGCCACCCTCGCCGGGACAGGGGGTCTATTGGAGACCCAGTACTTC
CDR3aa: CATLAGTGGLLETQYF

abundance: .
j_gene: TRBJ2-1
v_gene: TRBV6-1
len: 16
d_gene: TRBD2
CDR3nt: TGTGCCAGCAGTGACCCCCTAGCGGGAGGTAAGAATGAGCAGTTCTTC
CDR3aa: CASSDPLAGGKNEQFF

abundance: few
j_gene: TRBJ2-7
v_gene: TRBV28
len: 15
d_gene: .
CDR3nt: TGTGCCAGCAGTTCGATTTTAAGCTTGTTCTACGAGCAGTACTTC
CDR3aa: CASSSILSLFYEQYF

abundance: .
j_gene: TRBJ2-3
v_gene: TRBV12-3/TRBV12-4
len: 13
d_gene: TRBD1
CDR3nt: TGTGCCAGCACCGGACAGGGGACAGATACGCAGTATTTT
CDR3aa: CASTGQGTDTQYF

abundance: few
j_gene: TRBJ2-7
v_gene: TRBV11-2
len: 16
d_gene: .
CDR3nt: TGTGCCAGCAGCGCTAGTCGAGGCGGATACACCTACGAGCAGTACTTC
CDR3aa: CASSASRGGYTYEQYF

abundance: many
j_gene: TRBJ2-1
v_gene: TRBV7-9
len: 14
d_gene: .
CDR3nt: TGTGCCAGCAGCCAACAACTTGGGGGAAATGAGCAGTTCTTC
CDR3aa: CASSQQLGGNEQFF

abundance: many
j_gene: TRBJ1-1
v_gene: TRBV20-1
len: 17
d_gene: .
CDR3nt: TGCAGTGCCCCCCCCCAGGGCAGCTACCTTATGAACACTGAAGCTTTCTTT
CDR3aa: CSAPPQGSYLMNTEAFF

abundance: many
j_gene: TRBJ1-6
v_gene: TRBV15
len: 14
d_gene: .
CDR3nt: TGTGCCACCAGCAGAGAACAAGAGAATTCACCCCTCCACTTT
CDR3aa: CATSREQENSPLHF

abundance: many
j_gene: TRBJ1-1
v_gene: TRBV6-5
len: 14
d_gene: .
CDR3nt: TGTGCCAGCAGTTACTCAGGTTTTGGCGCTGAGGCTTTCTTT
CDR3aa: CASSYSGFGAEAFF

abundance: many
j_gene: TRBJ2-7
v_gene: TRBV20-1
len: 14
d_gene: TRBD2
CDR3nt: TGCAGTGCAACAGGACTAGCGGGAGCTTACGAGCAGTACTTC
CDR3aa: CSATGLAGAYEQYF

abundance: few
j_gene: TRBJ2-5
v_gene: TRBV18
len: 20
d_gene: TRBD2
CDR3nt: TGTGCCAGCTCATCCTCTAGCGGGACTCGCAAAAGGTTGTACCAAGAGACCCAGTACTTC
CDR3aa: CASSSSSGTRKRLYQETQYF

abundance: .
j_gene: TRBJ2-1
v_gene: TRBV2
len: 16
d_gene: TRBD2
CDR3nt: TGTGCCAGCAGTGTAAAACTAGCGGGGACTTACAATGAGCAGTTCTTC
CDR3aa: CASSVKLAGTYNEQFF

abundance: few
j_gene: TRBJ2-1
v_gene: TRBV11-2
len: 14
d_gene: TRBD2
CDR3nt: TGTGCCAGCAGCCCACCTCTAGCGGACAATGAGCAGTTCTTC
CDR3aa: CASSPPLADNEQFF

abundance: many
j_gene: TRBJ2-7
v_gene: TRBV6-5
len: 14
d_gene: TRBD2
CDR3nt: TGTGCCAGCAGTTACGCGGGAGCCAGCTACGAGCAGTACTTC
CDR3aa: CASSYAGASYEQYF

abundance: many
j_gene: TRBJ2-3
v_gene: TRBV6-5
len: 13
d_gene: .
CDR3nt: TGTGCCAGCAGTTATTCGAGAGTTGATCCGCAGTATTTT
CDR3aa: CASSYSRVDPQYF

abundance: .
j_gene: TRBJ2-5
v_gene: TRBV21-1
len: 15
d_gene: .
CDR3nt: TGTGCCAACAGCCCCGGGAGGGGGAGGCGAGAGACCCAGTACTTC
CDR3aa: CANSPGRGRRETQYF

abundance: .
j_gene: TRBJ2-2
v_gene: TRBV29-1
len: 17
d_gene: TRBD2
CDR3nt: TGCAGCGTTGAAGACCCTACTAGCGGGAGCTACACCGGGGAGCTGTTTTTT
CDR3aa: CSVEDPTSGSYTGELFF

abundance: many
j_gene: TRBJ1-5
v_gene: TRBV12-3/TRBV12-4
len: 15
d_gene: .
CDR3nt: TGTGCCACCAAAGATTCCGAGGCCTGGGGTCAGCCCCAGCATTTT
CDR3aa: CATKDSEAWGQPQHF

abundance: many
j_gene: TRBJ2-3
v_gene: TRBV21-1
len: 16
d_gene: .
CDR3nt: TGTGCCAGCAGCGGGGGACTAGCGGGAGGACCAGATACGCAGTATTTT
CDR3aa: CASSGGLAGGPDTQYF

abundance: few
j_gene: TRBJ1-1
v_gene: TRBV7-9
len: 15
d_gene: TRBD1
CDR3nt: TGTGCCAGCAGCTTAGCGCAGGGGGGGGACACTGAAGCTTTCTTT
CDR3aa: CASSLAQGGDTEAFF

abundance: few
j_gene: TRBJ1-2
v_gene: TRBV13
len: 14
d_gene: .
CDR3nt: TGTGCCAGCAGCTTTTCTGGGGGGCTGGATGGCTACACCTTC
CDR3aa: CASSFSGGLDGYTF

abundance: many
j_gene: TRBJ2-1
v_gene: TRBV7-6
len: 14
d_gene: .
CDR3nt: TGTGCCAGCAGCTTAAAATTCGGGCACAATGAGCAGTTCTTC
CDR3aa: CASSLKFGHNEQFF

abundance: few
j_gene: TRBJ1-5
v_gene: TRBV12-3/TRBV12-4
len: 16
d_gene: .
CDR3nt: TGTGCCAGCAGTTCCGAGGGGCTCTTTAGCAATCAGCCCCAGCATTTT
CDR3aa: CASSSEGLFSNQPQHF

abundance: few
j_gene: TRBJ2-5
v_gene: TRBV6-5
len: 15
d_gene: TRBD2
CDR3nt: TGTGCCAGCAGTTACGGAGCGGGAGTTGGAGAGACCCAGTACTTC
CDR3aa: CASSYGAGVGETQYF

abundance: many
j_gene: TRBJ1-1
v_gene: TRBV10-3
len: 12
d_gene: .
CDR3nt: TGTGCCAGCGCGGGGGGCCCTATTGAAGCTTTCTTT
CDR3aa: CASAGGPIEAFF

abundance: .
j_gene: TRBJ2-6
v_gene: TRBV4-1
len: 14
d_gene: TRBD1
CDR3nt: TGCGCCAGCAGCTACCGGACAGGGCCCAGCGTCCTGACTTTC
CDR3aa: CASSYRTGPSVLTF

abundance: many
j_gene: TRBJ1-1
v_gene: TRBV7-9
len: 12
d_gene: TRBD1
CDR3nt: TGTGCCACCCGAGACAGGGTTACTGAAGCTTTCTTT
CDR3aa: CATRDRVTEAFF

abundance: .
j_gene: TRBJ2-5
v_gene: TRBV7-6
len: 15
d_gene: TRBD2
CDR3nt: TGTGCCAGCAGCTTAACTAAAGCGGGGCAAGAGACCCAGTACTTC
CDR3aa: CASSLTKAGQETQYF

abundance: .
j_gene: TRBJ2-3
v_gene: TRBV5-6
len: 17
d_gene: TRBD2
CDR3nt: TGTGCCAGCAGCTTGGTTCTTAGCGGGGAGTTCACAGATACGCAGTATTTT
CDR3aa: CASSLVLSGEFTDTQYF

abundance: many
j_gene: TRBJ1-5
v_gene: TRBV28
len: 12
d_gene: .
CDR3nt: TGTGCCAGCTTCACGGGCAATCAGCCCCAGCATTTT
CDR3aa: CASFTGNQPQHF

abundance: few
j_gene: TRBJ2-5
v_gene: TRBV13
len: 11
d_gene: .
CDR3nt: TGTGCCAGCAGCTTACGGGGGACCCAGTACTTC
CDR3aa: CASSLRGTQYF

abundance: .
j_gene: TRBJ2-7
v_gene: TRBV19
len: 13
d_gene: .
CDR3nt: TGTGCCAGTAGTATCGTTTATACCCACGAGCAGTACTTC
CDR3aa: CASSIVYTHEQYF

abundance: .
j_gene: TRBJ2-5
v_gene: TRBV20-1
len: 15
d_gene: TRBD2
CDR3nt: TGCAGTGCTAGGCGGCGGGGGGAGGGTCTTGAGACCCAGTACTTC
CDR3aa: CSARRRGEGLETQYF

abundance: .
j_gene: TRBJ2-6
v_gene: TRBV13
len: 17
d_gene: .
CDR3nt: TGTGCCAGCAGCGAGGACTCACCCCGGGCTGGGGCCAACGTCCTGACTTTC
CDR3aa: CASSEDSPRAGANVLTF

abundance: many
j_gene: TRBJ2-1
v_gene: TRBV7-9
len: 14
d_gene: .
CDR3nt: TGTGCCAGCAGCTCGGCAGGAACATACAATGAGCAGTTCTTC
CDR3aa: CASSSAGTYNEQFF

abundance: few
j_gene: TRBJ2-6
v_gene: TRBV2
len: 17
d_gene: .
CDR3nt: TGTGCCAGCAGTGAAAGTCAAAATGACTCTGGGGCCAACGTCCTGACTTTC
CDR3aa: CASSESQNDSGANVLTF

abundance: few
j_gene: TRBJ1-3
v_gene: TRBV11-1
len: 18
d_gene: .
CDR3nt: TGTGCCAGCAGCTTAGCGTTAGGGCAGGGGATAACTGGAAACACCATATATTTT
CDR3aa: CASSLALGQGITGNTIYF

abundance: .
j_gene: TRBJ2-5
v_gene: TRBV28
len: 14
d_gene: TRBD1
CDR3nt: TGTGCCAGCAGAGGTTGGGACAGCCAAGAGACCCAGTACTTC
CDR3aa: CASRGWDSQETQYF